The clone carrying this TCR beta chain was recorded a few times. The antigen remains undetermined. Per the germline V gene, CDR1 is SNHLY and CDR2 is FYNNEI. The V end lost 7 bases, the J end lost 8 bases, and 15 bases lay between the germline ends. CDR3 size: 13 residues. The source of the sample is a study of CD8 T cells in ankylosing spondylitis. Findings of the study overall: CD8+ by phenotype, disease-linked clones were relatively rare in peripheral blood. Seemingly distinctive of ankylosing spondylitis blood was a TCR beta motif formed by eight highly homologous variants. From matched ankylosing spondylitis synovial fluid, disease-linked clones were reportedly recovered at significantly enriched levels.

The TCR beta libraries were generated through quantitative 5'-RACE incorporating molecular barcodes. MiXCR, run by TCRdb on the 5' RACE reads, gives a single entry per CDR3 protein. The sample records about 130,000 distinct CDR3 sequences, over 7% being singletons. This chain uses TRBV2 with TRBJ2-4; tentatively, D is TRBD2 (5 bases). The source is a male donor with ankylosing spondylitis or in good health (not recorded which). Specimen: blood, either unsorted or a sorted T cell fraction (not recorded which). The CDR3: CASNVRTGDIQYF. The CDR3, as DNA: TGTGCCAGCAATGTCCGAACCGGGGACATTCAGTACTTC. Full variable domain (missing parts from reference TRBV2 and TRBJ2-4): EPEVTQTPSHQVTQMGQEVILRCVPISNHLYFYWYRQILGQKVEFLVSFYNNEISEKSEIFDDQFSVERPDGSNFTLKIRSTKLEDSAMYFCASNVRTGDIQYFGAGTRLSVL.